Sequencing of this TCR beta chain was carried out in a study of T cell repertoires in cytomegalovirus infection. Study results and limitations: CMV carriers with the relevant HLA were identified by cumulative public TCR beta family frequency. The ex vivo response was dominated by HLA-C-restricted CMV-specific TCR beta clonotypes.

TCRdb reprocessed the reads via MiXCR and lists one record per CDR3 protein. The data contain roughly 280,000 distinct CDR3 sequences, approximately 15% of them singletons. Germline lookup yields CDR1 SGHVS and CDR2 FQNEAQ. The CDR3 consists of 13 residues. The ends were cut back, 5 bases at V and 0 bases at J, with 8 bases in the middle. This clonotype was detected ten times or more. Its antigen is undetermined. The chain has TRBV7-8 and TRBJ2-7; unclear D gene. The receptor was derived from a human donor in good health (CMV status not recorded). Some clones in this sample may be carry-over from other donors' samples. The sequencing sample was made of PBMCs. This CDR3 is CASSVVHSYEQYF. The DNA for the CDR3 is TGTGCCAGCAGCGTAGTGCACTCCTACGAGCAGTACTTC. Supplemented by reference TRBV7-8 and TRBJ2-7, the full variable domain reads GAGVSQSPRYKVAKRGQDVALRCDPISGHVSLFWYQQALGQGPEFLTYFQNEAQLDKSGLPSDRFFAERPEGSVSTLKIQRTQQEDSAVYLCASSVVHSYEQYFGPGTRLTVT.